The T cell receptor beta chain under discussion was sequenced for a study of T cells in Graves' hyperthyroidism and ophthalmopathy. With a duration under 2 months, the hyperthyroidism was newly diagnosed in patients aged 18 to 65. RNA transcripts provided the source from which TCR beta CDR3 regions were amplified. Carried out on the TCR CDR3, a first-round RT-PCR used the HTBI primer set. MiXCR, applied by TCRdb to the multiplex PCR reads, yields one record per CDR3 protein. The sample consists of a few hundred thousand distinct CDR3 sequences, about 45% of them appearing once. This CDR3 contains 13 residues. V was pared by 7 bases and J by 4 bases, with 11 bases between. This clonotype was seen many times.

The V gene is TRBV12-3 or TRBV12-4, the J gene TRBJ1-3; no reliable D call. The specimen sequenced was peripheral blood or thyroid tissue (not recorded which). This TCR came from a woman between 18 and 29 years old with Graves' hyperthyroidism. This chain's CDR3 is CASTLRGGNTIYF. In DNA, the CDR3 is TGTGCCAGCACCCTTAGAGGAGGAAACACCATATATTTT.